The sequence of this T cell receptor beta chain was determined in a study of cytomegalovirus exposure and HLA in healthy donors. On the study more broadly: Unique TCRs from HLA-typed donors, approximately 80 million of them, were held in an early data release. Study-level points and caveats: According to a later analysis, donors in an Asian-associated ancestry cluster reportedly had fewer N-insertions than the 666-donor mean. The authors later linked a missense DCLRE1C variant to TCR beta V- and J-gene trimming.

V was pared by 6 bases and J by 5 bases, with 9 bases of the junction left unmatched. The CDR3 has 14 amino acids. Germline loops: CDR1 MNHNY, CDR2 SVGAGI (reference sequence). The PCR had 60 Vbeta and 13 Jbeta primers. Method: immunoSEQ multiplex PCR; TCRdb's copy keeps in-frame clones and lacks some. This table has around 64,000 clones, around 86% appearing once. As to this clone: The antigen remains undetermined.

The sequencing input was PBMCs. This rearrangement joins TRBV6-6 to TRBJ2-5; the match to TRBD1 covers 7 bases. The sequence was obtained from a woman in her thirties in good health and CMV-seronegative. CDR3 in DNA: TGTGCCAGCAGGCGGACAGGCCTTGGGGAGACCCAGTACTTC. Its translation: CASRRTGLGETQYF.